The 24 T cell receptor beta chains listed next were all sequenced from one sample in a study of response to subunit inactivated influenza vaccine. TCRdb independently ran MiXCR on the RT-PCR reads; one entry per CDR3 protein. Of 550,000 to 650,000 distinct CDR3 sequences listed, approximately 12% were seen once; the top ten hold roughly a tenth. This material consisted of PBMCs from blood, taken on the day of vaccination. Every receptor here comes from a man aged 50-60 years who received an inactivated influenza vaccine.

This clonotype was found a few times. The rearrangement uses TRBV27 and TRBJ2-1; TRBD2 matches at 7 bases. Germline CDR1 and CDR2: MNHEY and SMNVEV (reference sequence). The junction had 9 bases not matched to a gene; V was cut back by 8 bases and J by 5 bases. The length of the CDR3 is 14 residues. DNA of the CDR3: TGTGCCAGCTCCTACGCAGGGAGGGACAATGAGCAGTTCTTC. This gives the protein CASSYAGRDNEQFF.

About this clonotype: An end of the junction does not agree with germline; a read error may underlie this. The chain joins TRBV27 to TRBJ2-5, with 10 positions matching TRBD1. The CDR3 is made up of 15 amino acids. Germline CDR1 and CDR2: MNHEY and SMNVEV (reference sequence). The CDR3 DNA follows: TGTGCCGGCAGTCCGGACAGGGGGTCCCAAGAGACCCAGTACTTC. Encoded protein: CAGSPDRGSQETQYF.

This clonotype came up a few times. The CDR3 is CASSYERGYNEKLFF. The CDR3 coding sequence is TGCGCCAGCAGCTATGAAAGGGGTTATAATGAAAAACTGTTTTTT. The V and J genes are TRBV5-1 and TRBJ1-4, with D tentatively TRBD1 (5 bases). Germline lookup yields CDR1 SGHRS and CDR2 YFSETQ. This CDR3 region has 15 residues. The V and J ends lost 3 bases and 4 bases respectively, with 13 bases between them.

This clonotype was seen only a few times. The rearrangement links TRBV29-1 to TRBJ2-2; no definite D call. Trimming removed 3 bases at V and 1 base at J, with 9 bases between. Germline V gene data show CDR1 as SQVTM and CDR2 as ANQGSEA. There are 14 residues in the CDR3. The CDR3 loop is CSVDGNLNTGELFF. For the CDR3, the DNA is TGCAGCGTTGACGGCAACTTGAACACCGGGGAGCTGTTTTTT.

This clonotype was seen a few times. The CDR3 bases are TGCAGTGCTGGGAGCGGGAGTGGCAAGAAGACCCAGTACTTC. Protein sequence: CSAGSGSGKKTQYF. This chain uses TRBV20-1 with TRBJ2-5; 8 bases agree with TRBD2. The CDR3 length is 14 residues. Germline lookup yields CDR1 DFQATT and CDR2 SNEGSKA (reference sequence). V lost 5 bases and J lost 6; bases outside the gene matches: 11.

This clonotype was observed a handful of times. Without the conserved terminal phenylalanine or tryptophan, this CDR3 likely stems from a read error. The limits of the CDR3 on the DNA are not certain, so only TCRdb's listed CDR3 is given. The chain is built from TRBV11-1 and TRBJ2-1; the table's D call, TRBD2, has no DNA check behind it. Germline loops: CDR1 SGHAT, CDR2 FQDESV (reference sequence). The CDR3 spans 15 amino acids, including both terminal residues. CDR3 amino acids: CASSFAGTSGGPLVV.

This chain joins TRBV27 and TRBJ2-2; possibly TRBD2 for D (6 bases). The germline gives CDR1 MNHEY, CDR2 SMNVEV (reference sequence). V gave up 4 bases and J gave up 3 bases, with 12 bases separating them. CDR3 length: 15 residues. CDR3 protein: CASSSSGVYTGELFF. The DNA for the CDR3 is TGTGCCAGCAGTTCGTCGGGAGTCTACACCGGGGAGCTGTTTTTT.

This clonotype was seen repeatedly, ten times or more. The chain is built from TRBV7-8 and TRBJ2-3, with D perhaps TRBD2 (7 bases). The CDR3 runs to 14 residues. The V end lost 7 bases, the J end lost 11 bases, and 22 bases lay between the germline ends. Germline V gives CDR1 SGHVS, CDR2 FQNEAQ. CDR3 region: CASKYGGGRGGQYF. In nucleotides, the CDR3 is TGTGCCAGCAAGTATGGCGGGGGCCGAGGGGGGCAGTATTTT.

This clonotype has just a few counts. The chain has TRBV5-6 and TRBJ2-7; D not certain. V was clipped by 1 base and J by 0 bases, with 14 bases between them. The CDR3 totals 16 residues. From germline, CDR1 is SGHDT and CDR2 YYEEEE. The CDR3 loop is CASSLIKQSYSYEQYF. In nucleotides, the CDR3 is TGTGCCAGCAGCTTGATAAAACAGTCCTACTCCTACGAGCAGTACTTC. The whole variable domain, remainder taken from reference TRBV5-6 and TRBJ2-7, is DAGVTQSPTHLIKTRGQQVTLRCSPKSGHDTVSWYQQALGQGPQFIFQYYEEEERQRGNFPDRFSGHQFPNYSSELNVNALLLGDSALYLCASSLIKQSYSYEQYFGPGTRLTVT.

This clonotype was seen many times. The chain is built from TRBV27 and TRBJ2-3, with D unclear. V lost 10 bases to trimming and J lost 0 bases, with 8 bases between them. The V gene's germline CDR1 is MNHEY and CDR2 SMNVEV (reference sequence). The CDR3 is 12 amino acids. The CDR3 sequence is CATYASTDTQYF. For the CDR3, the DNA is TGTGCCACTTACGCTAGCACAGATACGCAGTATTTT.

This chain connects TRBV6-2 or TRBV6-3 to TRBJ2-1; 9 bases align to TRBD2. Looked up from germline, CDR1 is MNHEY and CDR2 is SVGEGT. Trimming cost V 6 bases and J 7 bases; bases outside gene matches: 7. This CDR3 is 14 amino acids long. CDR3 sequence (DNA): TGTGCCAGCAGGCGAGCTAGCGGGATGAATGAGCAGTTCTTC. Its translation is CASRRASGMNEQFF.

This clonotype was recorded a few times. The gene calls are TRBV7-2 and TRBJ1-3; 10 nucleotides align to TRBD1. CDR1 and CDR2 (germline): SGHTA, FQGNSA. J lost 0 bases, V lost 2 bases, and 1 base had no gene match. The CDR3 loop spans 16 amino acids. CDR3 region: CASSLRTGGSGNTIYF. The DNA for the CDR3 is TGTGCCAGCAGCTTAAGGACAGGGGGCTCTGGAAACACCATATATTTT. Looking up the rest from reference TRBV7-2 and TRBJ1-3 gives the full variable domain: GAGVSQSPSNKVTEKGKDVELRCDPISGHTALYWYRQSLGQGLEFLIYFQGNSAPDKSGLPSDRFSAERTGGSVSTLTIQRTQQEDSAVYLCASSLRTGGSGNTIYFGEGSWLTVV.

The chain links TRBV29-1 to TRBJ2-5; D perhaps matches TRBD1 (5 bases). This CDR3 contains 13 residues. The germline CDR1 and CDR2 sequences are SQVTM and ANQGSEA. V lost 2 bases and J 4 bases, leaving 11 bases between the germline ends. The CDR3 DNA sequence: TGCAGCGTTGAACCCCACCAGGGAGAGACCCAGTACTTC. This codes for CSVEPHQGETQYF.

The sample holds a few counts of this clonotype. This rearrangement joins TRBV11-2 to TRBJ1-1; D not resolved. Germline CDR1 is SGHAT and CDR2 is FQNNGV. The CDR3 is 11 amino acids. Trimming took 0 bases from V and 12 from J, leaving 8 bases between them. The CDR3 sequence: CASSLEGKPFF. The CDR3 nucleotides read TGTGCCAGCAGCTTAGAGGGGAAACCTTTCTTT.

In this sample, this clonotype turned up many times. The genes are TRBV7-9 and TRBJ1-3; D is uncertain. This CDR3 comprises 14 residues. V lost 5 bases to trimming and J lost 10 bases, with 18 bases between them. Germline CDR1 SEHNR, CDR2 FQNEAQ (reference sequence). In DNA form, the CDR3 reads TGTGCCAGCAGCCATATCGTAGGGCACCGGACCATATATTTT. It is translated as CASSHIVGHRTIYF. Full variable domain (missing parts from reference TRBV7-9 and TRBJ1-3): DTGVSQNPRHKITKRGQNVTFRCDPISEHNRLYWYRQTLGQGPEFLTYFQNEAQLEKSRLLSDRFSAERPKGSFSTLEIQRTEQGDSAMYLCASSHIVGHRTIYFGEGSWLTVV.

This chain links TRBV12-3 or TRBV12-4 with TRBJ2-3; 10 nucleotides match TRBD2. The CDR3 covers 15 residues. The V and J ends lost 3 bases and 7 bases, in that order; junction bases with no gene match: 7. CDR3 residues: CASSFVSGGANTQYF. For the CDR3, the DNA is TGTGCCAGCAGTTTTGTGAGCGGGGGGGCAAATACGCAGTATTTT.

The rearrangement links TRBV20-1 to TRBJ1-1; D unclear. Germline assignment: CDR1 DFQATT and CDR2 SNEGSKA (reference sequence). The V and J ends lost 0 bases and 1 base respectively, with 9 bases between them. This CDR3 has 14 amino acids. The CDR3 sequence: CSARDWTRNTEAFF. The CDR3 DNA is TGCAGTGCTAGAGATTGGACTAGGAACACTGAAGCTTTCTTT.

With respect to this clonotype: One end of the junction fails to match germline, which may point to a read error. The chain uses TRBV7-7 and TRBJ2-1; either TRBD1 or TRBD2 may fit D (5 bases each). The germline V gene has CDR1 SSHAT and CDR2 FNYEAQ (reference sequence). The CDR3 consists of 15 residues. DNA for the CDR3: TGTGCTAGCAGCTTAGGCCCGAGGGACGCCAATGAGCAGTTCTTC. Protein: CASSLGPRDANEQFF.

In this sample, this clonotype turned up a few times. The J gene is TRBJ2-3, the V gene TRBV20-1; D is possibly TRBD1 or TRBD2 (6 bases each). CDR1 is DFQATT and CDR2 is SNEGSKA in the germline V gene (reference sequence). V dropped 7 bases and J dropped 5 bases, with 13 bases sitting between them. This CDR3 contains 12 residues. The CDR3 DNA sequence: TGCAGTGGGTGGGGGGCCCAAGATACGCAGTATTTT. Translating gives CSGWGAQDTQYF.

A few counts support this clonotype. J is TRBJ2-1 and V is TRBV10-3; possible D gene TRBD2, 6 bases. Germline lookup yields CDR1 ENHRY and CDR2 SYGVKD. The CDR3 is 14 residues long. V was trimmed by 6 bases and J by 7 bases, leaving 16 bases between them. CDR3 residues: CAIRDITGDNEQFF. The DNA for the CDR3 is TGTGCCATCAGGGATATCACGGGGGATAATGAGCAGTTCTTC.

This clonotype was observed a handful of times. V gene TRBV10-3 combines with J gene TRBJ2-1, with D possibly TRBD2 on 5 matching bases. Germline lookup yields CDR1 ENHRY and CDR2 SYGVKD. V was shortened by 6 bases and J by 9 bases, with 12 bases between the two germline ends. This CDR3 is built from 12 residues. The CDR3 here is CAISTRTGEQFF. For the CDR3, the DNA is TGTGCCATCAGCACAAGGACTGGTGAGCAGTTCTTC.

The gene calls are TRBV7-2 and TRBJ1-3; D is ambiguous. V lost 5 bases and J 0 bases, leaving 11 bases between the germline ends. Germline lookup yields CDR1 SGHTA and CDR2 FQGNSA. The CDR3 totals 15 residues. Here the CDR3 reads CASSEDDFSGNTIYF. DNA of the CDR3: TGTGCCAGCAGCGAAGACGACTTCTCTGGAAACACCATATATTTT.

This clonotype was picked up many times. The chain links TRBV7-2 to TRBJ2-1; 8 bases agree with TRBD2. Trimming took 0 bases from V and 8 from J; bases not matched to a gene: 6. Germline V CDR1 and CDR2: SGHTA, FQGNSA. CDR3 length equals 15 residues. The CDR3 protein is CASSLAAGGGYEQFF. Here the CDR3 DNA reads TGTGCCAGCAGCTTAGCTGCGGGAGGCGGGTATGAGCAGTTCTTC. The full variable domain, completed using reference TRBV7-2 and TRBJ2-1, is GAGVSQSPSNKVTEKGKDVELRCDPISGHTALYWYRQSLGQGLEFLIYFQGNSAPDKSGLPSDRFSAERTGGSVSTLTIQRTQQEDSAVYLCASSLAAGGGYEQFFGPGTRLTVL.

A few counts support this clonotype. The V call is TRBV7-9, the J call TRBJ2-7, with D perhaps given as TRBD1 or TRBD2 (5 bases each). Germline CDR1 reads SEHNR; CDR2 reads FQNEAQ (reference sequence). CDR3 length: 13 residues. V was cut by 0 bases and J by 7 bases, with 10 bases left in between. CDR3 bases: TGTGCCAGCAGCTTAGCCGGGACCGGGGAGCAGTACTTC. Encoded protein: CASSLAGTGEQYF.